This TCR beta chain was recorded in a study of blood T cells in healthy people across ages. As regards this clonotype: Its antigen remains unidentified.

A second PCR of 7 to 11 cycles used a sample-barcoded 5' primer and a J-beta primer mix. Per-sample output comprised a minimum of 3 million paired-end reads containing CDR3. One entry per CDR3 protein results from TCRdb running MiXCR on the 5' RACE reads. The sample yields around 900,000 distinct CDR3 sequences, around 30% seen once. This CDR3 has 16 amino acids. V was clipped by 7 bases and J by 2 bases; unmatched bases: 8. Study observations and caveats: The donors' CMV status was not determined, possibly confounding changes in expanded clonotypes.

The specimen sequenced was blood. The chain employs TRBV12-3 or TRBV12-4 and TRBJ2-1, with 10 bases fitting TRBD2. The origin of this receptor is a woman older than 75 in good health. The CDR3 DNA follows: TGTGCCAGCAAGTCTAGCGGGAGTGGACCCTACAATGAGCAGTTCTTC. Its translation is CASKSSGSGPYNEQFF.